This is a list of T cell receptor beta chains from one sample in a study of OX40 agonist ivuxolimab in advanced cancers. Profiled with immunoSEQ multiplex PCR; TCRdb holds only in-frame clones, not every one. The repertoire holds approximately 70,000 clones, with 85% to 90% as singletons. The sequencing used CD4+ or CD8+ T cells sorted from blood, collected in a trial of the OX40 agonist ivuxolimab. These receptors were taken from an adult with an advanced solid tumor such as melanoma, head and neck, liver or kidney cancer. Each CDR3 is given with its conserved first and last residue. Each record gives: V gene, clone size, D gene, J gene, CDR3 DNA, CDR3 protein. A D gene is named only where the DNA matches it firmly. Size is stated for part of the rows, as once, few or many counts, or as a class when the clone is expanded.

>TRBV11-2|-|TRBD1|TRBJ1-1
TGTGCCAGCAGCTTAGGACAGGGATTGACTGAAGCTTTCTTT
CASSLGQGLTEAFF
>TRBV18|once|TRBD1|TRBJ2-1
TGTGCCAGCTCACCCGGGACAGGGGCGTACAATGAGCAGTTCTTC
CASSPGTGAYNEQFF
>TRBV18|-|-|TRBJ2-1
TGTGCCAGCTCACCAAGCTCCTACAATGAGCAGTTCTTC
CASSPSSYNEQFF
>TRBV29-1|-|-|TRBJ2-3
TGCAGCGTTGTTCGTAGTTCCGCAGATACGCAGTATTTT
CSVVRSSADTQYF
>TRBV6-1|-|-|TRBJ1-2
TGTGCCAGCAAGGCCGCGGCTAACTATGGCTACACCTTC
CASKAAANYGYTF
>TRBV19|-|-|TRBJ1-4
TGTGCCAGTAGTATTAAGGCCCGTGCAACTAATGAAAAACTGTTTTTT
CASSIKARATNEKLFF
>TRBV2|-|-|TRBJ1-6
TGTGCCAGCAGGGGACACCATAATTCACCCCTCCACTTT
CASRGHHNSPLHF
>TRBV6-1|-|TRBD1|TRBJ1-5
TGTGCCAGCAGACCTGGGACAGGGTTATCTCAGCCCCAGCATTTT
CASRPGTGLSQPQHF
>TRBV19|-|-|TRBJ2-3
TGTGCCAGTAGTATTGGGGGACTTAGCACAGATACGCAGTATTTT
CASSIGGLSTDTQYF
>TRBV5-8|-|-|TRBJ2-5
TGTGCCAGCAGCTTGGTGGGGAAGACGGGCTGGTTACTCGAGACCCAGTACTTC
CASSLVGKTGWLLETQYF
>TRBV9|-|-|TRBJ2-1
TGTGCCAGCAGCATACAGACTAGCTCCTACAATGAGCAGTTCTTC
CASSIQTSSYNEQFF